This T cell receptor beta chain emerged from a study of cytomegalovirus exposure and HLA in healthy donors (dated by TCRdb to about 2017). For the study in its entirety: According to an earlier analysis of around 600 of the donors, roughly 180 million T cells yielded roughly 110 million unique TCR beta sequences and 276 Gb of sequence data. An early release that covered roughly 600 HLA-typed donors contained approximately 300 gigabases of sequencing data and around 85 million unique TCR sequences. Among the approximately 400 genotyped donors, around 81% belonged to the genetic ancestry cluster associated with self-reported Caucasian donors. The study aimed to test whether signatures of past pathogen exposure could be identified by cataloging public T cell receptors. The study profiled the T cell repertoires of around 700 subjects by immunosequencing and related them to cytomegalovirus serostatus. In addition to the first cohort of hundreds of subjects, a separate validation cohort of 120 different subjects was used. The study combined high-throughput TCR immunosequencing, statistical association of individual TCRs with disease status, and machine learning to predict cytomegalovirus infection status. A later analysis re-analyzed previously published TCR beta repertoires from 660 or so donors and added high-resolution HLA genotyping to study TCR occurrence patterns. In the later analysis, no new phenotypic data were used to find candidate immune exposures; instead, reliance was placed on TCR beta sequences and their occurrence across donors. An earlier analysis of around 640 of the donors used high-throughput TCR beta sequencing to judge whether each TCR beta V gene segment behaved as functional or pseudogenic. Donor age, sex, ethnicity and CMV serostatus were compiled together with the repertoire data. A later genetic analysis took genome-wide SNP genotypes for about 55% of the roughly 700 donors and used that subset as a discovery cohort. All discovery cohort repertoires had been generated using a single sequencing platform. Both class I and class II loci were covered by HLA typing, at four-digit resolution. Typing coverage varied by locus: roughly 620-630 donors for A, B, C, DRB1 and DQB1; some 520 for DQA1; more than 600 for DPA1; fewer than 480 for DPB1. Roughly five DR-DQ haplotypes were handled as single units for association and clustering because linkage in the cohort was strong. Among about 370 genotyped donors of the cohort, an average of roughly 230,000 unique TCR beta nucleotide sequences was sequenced per donor, of which about 18% were non-productive. What the research found in general, with its limitations: In a later analysis, HLA-associated TCR beta chains showed more clonal expansion and lower generation probabilities than non-associated chains that were equally common. The cohort was sequenced for TCR beta chains only, and without alpha or paired-chain data the features that could be detected were limited. According to the authors, the approach could potentially be generalized to other disease states and immunological phenotypes. According to a later analysis, most CMV-associated TCR beta chains appeared to be HLA-restricted, and the HLA associations seemed to be driven largely by CMV exposure. Linkage disequilibrium might explain the correlated functional status among segregating V segments, but an unknown experimental factor could not be ruled out. Because the 87-base-pair reads could not distinguish some IMGT-functional V segments, including TRBV6-2 and TRBV6-3, those segments were excluded. A later analysis associated 16,951 TCR beta sequences with specific HLA alleles at a false discovery rate of 0.05. In a later genetic analysis, a missense DCLRE1C variant was associated with V-gene and J-gene trimming of TCR beta chains, and the association was replicated in an independent cohort. Cytomegalovirus status was reported to be diagnosed by the classifier with high specificity and sensitivity in both the original and validation cohorts. Three of the identified cytomegalovirus-associated TCR beta chains were confirmed in vitro to be specific for cytomegalovirus antigens. The sequencing pipeline was judged likely to have produced a cluster of highly shared sequence variants as a technical artifact. While some public TCRs were present in many individuals, most TCR sequences turned up only very rarely across donors. The only immune exposure information available for the cohort was CMV serostatus. Several of the top co-occurrence clusters appeared to be linked to parvovirus B19, influenza, CMV and Epstein-Barr virus, according to a later analysis. In a later analysis, the rate of TCR association differed among HLA loci, with DRB1 alleles having the most associated TCRs and HLA-C alleles having the fewest. A total of some 180 TCR beta chains were listed by the study as associated with cytomegalovirus. Assigning TCR associations to individual alleles was difficult when HLA alleles, especially DR and DQ, strongly co-occurred. Because HLA typing was missing for some donors at each locus, association tests included only the typed subset. Broadly in line with IMGT annotations, most TCR beta V segments showed up in productive rearrangements about 87% or about 30% of the time in an earlier analysis of roughly 590 of the donors. A further reported finding was that TCR beta sequences accurately predicted the HLA-A and HLA-B alleles for most subjects in the first cohort. A later genetic analysis reported fewer N-insertions in productive TCRs among donors in an Asian-associated ancestry cluster than the approximately 670-donor mean. The earlier analysis of 587 of the donors excluded roughly 17 rarely observed V segments, including chromosome 9 orphons, because counts were too low. Sequencing depth was assumed to be roughly uniform across donors in the presence/absence analyses, though that assumption may not hold.

The cohort consisted of 600 to 750 healthy bone marrow donors. All cohort members were sampled while nominally healthy, although unrecorded immune exposures were likely present. The donor was CMV seronegative and belonged to the group of 320 or so seronegative cohort members. A peripheral blood sample was collected from each donor, and TCR beta sequencing was performed on peripheral blood mononuclear cells. Genomic DNA was extracted from the blood cell samples with the Qiagen DNeasy Blood Extraction Kit. The library relied on the immunoSEQ multiplex PCR assay. The multiplex PCR relied on a mix of 60 forward primers for TCR Vbeta segments and 13 reverse primers for TCR Jbeta segments. Amplification of the CDR3 region of rearranged TCR beta genes was performed with a multiplex PCR assay on genomic DNA. The Illumina HiSeq System was used to sequence the amplified TCR beta libraries as 87-base-pair reads. For the original study's pipeline: In a later analysis, tens of millions of unique TCR beta chains were counted across the approximately 620 repertoires, and roughly 10 million of these chains were shared by at least two donors. Raw reads were error-corrected and collapsed into unique sequences by a nearest-neighbor algorithm in which closely related sequences were merged to remove PCR and sequencing errors. Alignment of CDR3 sequences to IMGT reference sequences was used to assign V, D and J gene segments. For a sequence to be retained, a match of at least six nucleotides was required to both a V gene segment and a J gene segment. A rearrangement counted as productive if the CDR3 had no stop codons and remained in frame with V and J, and every other rearrangement counted as non-productive. Following IMGT convention, CDR3 was defined as the stretch from the second conserved V-encoded cysteine to the conserved J-encoded phenylalanine. Sequences without an unambiguous match to a single V gene segment were excluded from the earlier analysis of approximately 600 of the donors. In an earlier analysis of several hundred of the donors, a V segment was called functional when productive rearrangements were above 56.7%, and segregating when the standard deviation between donors exceeded 5%. To diagnose cytomegalovirus status from the catalog of TCR beta chain sequences, a statistical classification framework was built. V and J gene assignment, in a later analysis, came from comparing TCR nucleotide sequences with IMGT/GENE-DB human TR gene sequences. Using the TCRdist pipeline, a later analysis assigned CDR3 sequences along with most-parsimonious VDJ recombination scenarios. A later analysis defined each TCR beta chain by its CDR3 amino acid sequence plus V-gene family, and excluded reads lacking a unique V-gene family. In a later analysis, approximately 590 highly shared, low-generation-probability nucleotide sequences were removed to address suspected cross-contamination and a sequencing artifact. In a later analysis, a clonal expansion index was calculated for each public chain from normalized within-repertoire ranks of inferred template counts. In a later analysis, generation probabilities were computed with a VDJ recombination model fitted to out-of-frame rearrangements, and the resulting probabilities were checked against IGoR. Hypergeometric tests were used in a later analysis to score TCR-TCR, TCR-HLA and TCR-CMV co-occurrence, with a repertoire-size bias correction applied to the TCR pairs. A later analysis estimated false discovery rates by permuting HLA or CMV assignments 20 times. In a later analysis, co-occurring TCRs were grouped with DBSCAN, and TCRdist sequence similarity was added when clustering was performed within HLA-allele-positive subsets. For co-occurrence clustering, repertoires with fewer than 30,000 or more than 120,000 public chains were excluded, along with about five repertoires with anomalous nucleotide sharing. TCRdb took over this immuneACCESS table, retaining in-frame rearrangements with V and J assigned. Such tables are incomplete; in checked studies, under half of the missing clones stem from an unresolved V gene, and the remainder is unexplained. V and J calls and clone size are as listed in that table; D and trimming were resolved from the DNA. The sample contains approximately 170,000 clones, about 62% of them found a single time. The ten top clones hold just under 3% of the sample.

To note about this clone: Its specific antigen is unknown. No base qualities exist here, and no much larger clone lies one base off it.

Based on the germline V gene, the CDR1 and CDR2 sequences are MNHNS and SASEGT. The V end loses 7 bases and the J end loses 7 bases, and a stretch of 10 bases separates them. Inclusive of the bounding cysteine and phenylalanine, the CDR3 is 11 residues long. Solely the CDR3 DNA is kept, with 33 bases framed from the first base. Rearrangement joined TRBV6-1 to TRBJ1-2; the D gene is possibly TRBD1, with 5 bases matching. The TCR was taken from a man aged 35 to 55 in good health and CMV-seronegative. Sequenced sample: PBMCs. The sequence in DNA is TGTGCCAGCAACAAGGGGTTTGGCTACACCTTC. Translated, this gives CASNKGFGYTF.